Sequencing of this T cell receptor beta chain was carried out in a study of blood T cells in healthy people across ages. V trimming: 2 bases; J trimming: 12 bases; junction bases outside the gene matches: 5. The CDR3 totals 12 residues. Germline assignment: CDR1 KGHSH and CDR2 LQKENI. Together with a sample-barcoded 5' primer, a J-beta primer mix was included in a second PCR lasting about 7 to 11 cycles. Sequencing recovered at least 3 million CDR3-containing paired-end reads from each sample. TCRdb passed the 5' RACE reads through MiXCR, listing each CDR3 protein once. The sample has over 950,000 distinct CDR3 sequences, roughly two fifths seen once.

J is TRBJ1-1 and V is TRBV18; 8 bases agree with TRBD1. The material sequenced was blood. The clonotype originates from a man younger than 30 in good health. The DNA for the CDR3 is TGTGCCAGCTCACCAAGGACAGGGCAGCCTTTCTTT. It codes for CASSPRTGQPFF.